This TCR beta chain is drawn from a study of shared clonotypes between healthy human individuals. Study outcomes and limitations: Clonotypes shared by all four sorted-subset donors had higher generation probabilities than non-shared clonotypes.

TCRdb keeps only in-frame clones here, not all; method: immunoSEQ multiplex PCR. The sample records some 2.1 million clones, 95% being singletons. The CDR3 spans 17 residues. The V gene end was trimmed by 1 base and the J gene end by 2 bases; junction bases not matched to a gene: 9. Per the germline V gene, CDR1 is GTSNPN and CDR2 is SVGIG (reference sequence). To note about this clone: Its antigen is not known.

The chain couples TRBV30 to TRBJ2-3; TRBD2 matches at 10 bases. The sample was naive CD4+ T cells sorted from blood. The subset: CD45RA+ positively selected. The sequence came from a man younger than 35 in good health. CDR3 nucleotides: TGTGCCTGGAGTGCACCGGGACTAGCGAGGCCCACAGATACGCAGTATTTT. It translates to CAWSAPGLARPTDTQYF.